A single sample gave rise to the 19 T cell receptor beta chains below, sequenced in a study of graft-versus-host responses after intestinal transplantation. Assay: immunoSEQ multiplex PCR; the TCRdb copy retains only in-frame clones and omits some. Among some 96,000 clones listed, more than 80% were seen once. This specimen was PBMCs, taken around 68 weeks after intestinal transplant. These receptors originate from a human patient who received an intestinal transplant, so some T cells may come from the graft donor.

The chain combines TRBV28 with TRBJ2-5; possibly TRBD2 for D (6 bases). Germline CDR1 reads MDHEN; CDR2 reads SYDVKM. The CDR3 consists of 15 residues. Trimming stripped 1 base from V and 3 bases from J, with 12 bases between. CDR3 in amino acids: CASSLSIAVEETQYF. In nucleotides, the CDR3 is TGTGCCAGCAGTTTATCAATAGCGGTCGAAGAGACCCAGTACTTC. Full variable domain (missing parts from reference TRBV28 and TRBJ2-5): DVKVTQSSRYLVKRTGEKVFLECVQDMDHENMFWYRQDPGLGLRLIYFSYDVKMKEKGDIPEGYSVSREKKERFSLILESASTNQTSMYLCASSLSIAVEETQYFGPGTRLLVL.

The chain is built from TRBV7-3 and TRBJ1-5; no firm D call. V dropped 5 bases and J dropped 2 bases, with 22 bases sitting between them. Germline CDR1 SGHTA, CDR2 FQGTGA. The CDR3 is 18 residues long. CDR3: CASSPRNLWTHCNQPQHF. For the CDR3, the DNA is TGTGCCAGCAGCCCCCGGAACCTGTGGACGCACTGCAATCAGCCCCAGCATTTT.

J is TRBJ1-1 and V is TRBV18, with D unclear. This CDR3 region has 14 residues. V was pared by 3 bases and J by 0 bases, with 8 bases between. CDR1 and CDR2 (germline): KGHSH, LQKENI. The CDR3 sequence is CASSPLPLNTEAFF. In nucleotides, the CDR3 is TGTGCCAGCTCACCCCTCCCACTGAACACTGAAGCTTTCTTT.

CDR3 nucleotides: TGTGCCAGCAGCGTAGGTGGGGGGGGCTATAATTCACCCCTCCACTTT. This codes for CASSVGGGGYNSPLHF. The chain has TRBV9 and TRBJ1-6, with a weak D call TRBD1 (5 bases). This CDR3 region has 16 residues. Trimming took off 0 bases at V and 3 bases at J, with 10 bases between the two ends. Germline values: CDR1 SGDLS, CDR2 YYNGEE.

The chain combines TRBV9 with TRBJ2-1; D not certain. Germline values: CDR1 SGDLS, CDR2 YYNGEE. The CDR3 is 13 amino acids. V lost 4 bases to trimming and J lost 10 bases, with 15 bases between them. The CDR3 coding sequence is TGTGCCAGCAGCCCCCCCAGTTCGAACGAGCAGTTCTTC. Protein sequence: CASSPPSSNEQFF.

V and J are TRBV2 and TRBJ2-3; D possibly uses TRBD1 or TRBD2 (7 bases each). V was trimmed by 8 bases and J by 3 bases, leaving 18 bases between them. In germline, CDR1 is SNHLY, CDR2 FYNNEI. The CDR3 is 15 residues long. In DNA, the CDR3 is TGTGCCAGCGCCCTCCGCAGGGGGGGAACAGATACGCAGTATTTT. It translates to CASALRRGGTDTQYF. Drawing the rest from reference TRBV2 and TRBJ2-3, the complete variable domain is EPEVTQTPSHQVTQMGQEVILRCVPISNHLYFYWYRQILGQKVEFLVSFYNNEISEKSEIFDDQFSVERPDGSNFTLKIRSTKLEDSAMYFCASALRRGGTDTQYFGPGTRLTVL.

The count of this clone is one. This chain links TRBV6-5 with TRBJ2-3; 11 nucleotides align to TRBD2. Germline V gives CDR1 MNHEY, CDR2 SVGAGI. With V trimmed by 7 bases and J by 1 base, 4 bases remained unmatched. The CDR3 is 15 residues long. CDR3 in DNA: TGTGCCAGCAACGTAGCGGGGGGGGGCACAGATACGCAGTATTTT. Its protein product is CASNVAGGGTDTQYF.

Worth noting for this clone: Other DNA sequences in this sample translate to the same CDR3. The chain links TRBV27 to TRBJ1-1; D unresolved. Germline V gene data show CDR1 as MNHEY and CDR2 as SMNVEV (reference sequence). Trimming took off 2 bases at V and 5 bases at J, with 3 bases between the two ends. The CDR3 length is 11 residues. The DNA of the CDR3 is TGTGCCAGCAGTTTAGGTACTGAAGCTTTCTTT. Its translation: CASSLGTEAFF.

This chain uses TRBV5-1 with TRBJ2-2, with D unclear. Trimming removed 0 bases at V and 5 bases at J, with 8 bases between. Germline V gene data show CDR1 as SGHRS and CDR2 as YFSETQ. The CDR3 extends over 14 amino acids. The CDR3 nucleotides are TGCGCCAGCAGCTTGGTTCCCCGAACCGGGGAGCTGTTTTTT. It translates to CASSLVPRTGELFF.

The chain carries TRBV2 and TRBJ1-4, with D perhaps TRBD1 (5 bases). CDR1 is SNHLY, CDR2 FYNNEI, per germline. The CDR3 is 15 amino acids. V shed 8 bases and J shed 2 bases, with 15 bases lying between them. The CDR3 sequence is CASQGVALTNEKLFF. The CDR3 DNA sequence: TGTGCCAGCCAAGGGGTCGCGTTGACTAATGAAAAACTGTTTTTT.

The CDR3 bases are TGTGCTAGTGGTTTGGTACTGGGGGAAGCTTTCTTT. It yields the protein CASGLVLGEAFF. This chain connects TRBV12-5 to TRBJ1-1; D remains ambiguous. The germline gives CDR1 LGHNT, CDR2 FRNRAP. CDR3 length equals 12 residues. V dropped 0 bases and J dropped 8 bases, with 7 bases sitting between them.

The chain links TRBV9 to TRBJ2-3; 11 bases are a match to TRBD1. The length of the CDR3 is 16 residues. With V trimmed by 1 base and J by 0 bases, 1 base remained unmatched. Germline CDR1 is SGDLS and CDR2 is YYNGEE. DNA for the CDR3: TGTGCCAGCAGCGTACGGGACAGGGGGAGCACAGATACGCAGTATTTT. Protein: CASSVRDRGSTDTQYF.

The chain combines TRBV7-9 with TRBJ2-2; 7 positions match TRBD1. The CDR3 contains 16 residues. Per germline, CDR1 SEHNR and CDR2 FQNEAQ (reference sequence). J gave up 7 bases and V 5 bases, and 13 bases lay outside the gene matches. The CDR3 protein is CASSQGKGQPIGELFF. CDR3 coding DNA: TGTGCCAGCAGCCAGGGAAAGGGACAGCCGATCGGGGAGCTGTTTTTT.

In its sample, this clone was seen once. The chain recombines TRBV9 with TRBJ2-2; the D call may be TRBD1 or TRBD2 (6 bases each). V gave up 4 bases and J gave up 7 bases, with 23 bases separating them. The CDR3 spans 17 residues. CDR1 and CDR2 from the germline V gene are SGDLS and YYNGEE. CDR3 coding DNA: TGTGCCAGCAGCCCTAGGGGTACGGGGGCGGATGGCGGGGAGCTGTTTTTT. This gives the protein CASSPRGTGADGGELFF.

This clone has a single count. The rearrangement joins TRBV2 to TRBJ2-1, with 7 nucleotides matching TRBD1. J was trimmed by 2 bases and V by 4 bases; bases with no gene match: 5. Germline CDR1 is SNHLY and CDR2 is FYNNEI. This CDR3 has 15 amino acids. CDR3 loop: CASSADRWTYNEQFF. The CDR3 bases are TGTGCCAGCAGTGCGGACAGGTGGACCTACAATGAGCAGTTCTTC.

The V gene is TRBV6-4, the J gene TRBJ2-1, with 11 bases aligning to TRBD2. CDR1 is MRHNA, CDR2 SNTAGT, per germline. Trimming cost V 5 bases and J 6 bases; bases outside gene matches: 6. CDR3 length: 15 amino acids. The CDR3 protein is CASSPSGGPINEQFF. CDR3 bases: TGTGCCAGCAGTCCTAGCGGGGGGCCGATCAATGAGCAGTTCTTC.

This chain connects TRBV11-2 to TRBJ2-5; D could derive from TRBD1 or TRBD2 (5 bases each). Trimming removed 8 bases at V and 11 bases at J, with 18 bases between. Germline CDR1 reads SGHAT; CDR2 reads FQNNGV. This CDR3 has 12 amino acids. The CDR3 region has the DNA TGTGCCAGCCGGGACCCCACGTTGGAGCAGTACTTC. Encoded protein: CASRDPTLEQYF.

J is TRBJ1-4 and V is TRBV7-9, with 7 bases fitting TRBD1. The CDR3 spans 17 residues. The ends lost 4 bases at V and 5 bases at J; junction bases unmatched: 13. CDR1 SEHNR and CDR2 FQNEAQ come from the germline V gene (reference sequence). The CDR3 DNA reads TGTGCCAGCAGCTCATCGGGCACCGGGACAGTCAATGAAAAACTGTTTTTT. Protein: CASSSSGTGTVNEKLFF.

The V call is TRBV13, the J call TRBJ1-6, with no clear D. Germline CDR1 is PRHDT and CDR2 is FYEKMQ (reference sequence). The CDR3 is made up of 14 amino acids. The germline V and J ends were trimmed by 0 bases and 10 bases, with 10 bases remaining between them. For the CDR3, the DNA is TGTGCCAGCAGCTTAGGTCGCGGGCAATCACCCCTCCACTTT. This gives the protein CASSLGRGQSPLHF.